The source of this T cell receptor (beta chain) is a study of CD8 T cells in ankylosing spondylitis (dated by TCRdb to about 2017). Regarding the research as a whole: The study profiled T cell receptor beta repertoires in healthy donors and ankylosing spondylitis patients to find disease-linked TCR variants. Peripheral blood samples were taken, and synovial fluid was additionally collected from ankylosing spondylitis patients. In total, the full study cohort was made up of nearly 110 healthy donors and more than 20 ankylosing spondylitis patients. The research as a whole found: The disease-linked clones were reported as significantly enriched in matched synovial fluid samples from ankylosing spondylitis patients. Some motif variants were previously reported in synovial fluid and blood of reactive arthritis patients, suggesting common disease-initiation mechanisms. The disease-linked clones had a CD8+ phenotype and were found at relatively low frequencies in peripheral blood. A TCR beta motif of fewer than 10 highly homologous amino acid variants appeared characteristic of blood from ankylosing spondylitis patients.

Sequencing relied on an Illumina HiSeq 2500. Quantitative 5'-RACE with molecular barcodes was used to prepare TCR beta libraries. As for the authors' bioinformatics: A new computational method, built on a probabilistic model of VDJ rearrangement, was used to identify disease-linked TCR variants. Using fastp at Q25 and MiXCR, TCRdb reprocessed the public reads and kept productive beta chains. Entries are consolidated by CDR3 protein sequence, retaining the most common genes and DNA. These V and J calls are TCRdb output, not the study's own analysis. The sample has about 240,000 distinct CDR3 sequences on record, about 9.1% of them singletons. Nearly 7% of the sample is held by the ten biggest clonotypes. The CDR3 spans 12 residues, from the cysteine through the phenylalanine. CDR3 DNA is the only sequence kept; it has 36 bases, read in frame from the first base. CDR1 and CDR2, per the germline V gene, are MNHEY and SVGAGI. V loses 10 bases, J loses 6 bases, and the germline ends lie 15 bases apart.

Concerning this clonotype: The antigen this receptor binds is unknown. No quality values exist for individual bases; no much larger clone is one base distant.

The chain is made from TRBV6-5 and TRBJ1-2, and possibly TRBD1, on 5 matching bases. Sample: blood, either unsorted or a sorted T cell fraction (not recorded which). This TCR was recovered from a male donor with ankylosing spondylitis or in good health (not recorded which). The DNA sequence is TGTGCCACCCGGGGGGTTCGGGATGGCTACACCTTC. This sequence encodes CATRGVRDGYTF.